This T cell receptor beta chain derives from a study of shared T cell receptors in the human thymus. Libraries were prepared by immunoSEQ multiplex PCR; TCRdb keeps only in-frame clonotypes and omits some of them. The sample has roughly 560,000 clones; around 78% are singletons. This CDR3 is built from 14 residues. The germline gives CDR1 MNHEY, CDR2 SVGAGI. Trimming removed 2 bases from V and 3 bases from J, with 8 bases in between. These data were likewise used in another study, on human thymus T cells. That report adds: The donor group consisted of healthy Finnish infants who were having corrective surgery for congenital heart defects. Corrective cardiac surgery supplied the resected thymus tissue. Thymic and blood repertoires showed apparently biased V and J gene usage. Thymic repertoires of unrelated individuals were reported in related research to overlap highly.

What was sequenced was thymocytes. The origin of this receptor is a boy under two years old with a congenital heart defect. The rearrangement uses TRBV6-5 and TRBJ2-1; TRBD2 is a possible D gene (6 bases). The CDR3 is CASSYAGYYNEQFF. CDR3 sequence (DNA): TGTGCCAGCAGTTACGCGGGGTACTACAATGAGCAGTTCTTC.